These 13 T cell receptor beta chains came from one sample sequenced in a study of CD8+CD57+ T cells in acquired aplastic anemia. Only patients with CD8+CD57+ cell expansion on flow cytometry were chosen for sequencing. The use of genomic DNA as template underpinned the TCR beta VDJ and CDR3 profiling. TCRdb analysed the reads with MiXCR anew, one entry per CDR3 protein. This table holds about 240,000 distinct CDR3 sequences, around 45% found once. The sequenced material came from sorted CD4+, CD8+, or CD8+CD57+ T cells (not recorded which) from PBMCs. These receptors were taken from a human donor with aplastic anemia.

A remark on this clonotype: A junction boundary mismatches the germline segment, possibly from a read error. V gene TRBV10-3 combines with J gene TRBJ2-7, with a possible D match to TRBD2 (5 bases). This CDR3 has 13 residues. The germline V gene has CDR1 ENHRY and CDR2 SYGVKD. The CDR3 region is CAIIEGSAYEQYF. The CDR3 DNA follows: TGTGCCATCATTGAGGGTAGCGCCTACGAGCAGTACTTC.

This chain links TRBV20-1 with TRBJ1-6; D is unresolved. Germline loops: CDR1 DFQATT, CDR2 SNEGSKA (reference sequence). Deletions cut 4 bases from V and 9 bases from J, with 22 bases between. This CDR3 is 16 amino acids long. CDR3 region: CSATPVEGQVFSPLHF. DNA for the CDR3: TGCAGTGCTACCCCCGTGGAGGGCCAGGTTTTTTCACCCCTCCACTTT.

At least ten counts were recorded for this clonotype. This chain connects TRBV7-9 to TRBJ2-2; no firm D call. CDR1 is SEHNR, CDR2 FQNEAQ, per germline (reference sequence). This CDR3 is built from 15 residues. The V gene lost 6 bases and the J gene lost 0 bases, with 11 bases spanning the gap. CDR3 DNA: TGTGCCAGCAGTCCGGCGGATACGAACACCGGGGAGCTGTTTTTT. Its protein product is CASSPADTNTGELFF.

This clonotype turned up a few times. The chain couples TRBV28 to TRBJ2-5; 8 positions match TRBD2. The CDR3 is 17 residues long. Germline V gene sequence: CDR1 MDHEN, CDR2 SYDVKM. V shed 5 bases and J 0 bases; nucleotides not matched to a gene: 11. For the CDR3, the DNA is TGTGCCAGCAGTCTTCAAAGGGCTAGCGGGTACCAAGAGACCCAGTACTTC. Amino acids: CASSLQRASGYQETQYF.

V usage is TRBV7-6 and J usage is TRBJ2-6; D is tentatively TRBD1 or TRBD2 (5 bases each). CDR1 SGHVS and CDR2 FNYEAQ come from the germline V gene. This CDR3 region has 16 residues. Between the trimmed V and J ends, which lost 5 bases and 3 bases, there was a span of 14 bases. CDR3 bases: TGTGCCAGCAGCCGGACTGGGGCCTTTGGGGCCAACGTCCTGACTTTC. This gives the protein CASSRTGAFGANVLTF.

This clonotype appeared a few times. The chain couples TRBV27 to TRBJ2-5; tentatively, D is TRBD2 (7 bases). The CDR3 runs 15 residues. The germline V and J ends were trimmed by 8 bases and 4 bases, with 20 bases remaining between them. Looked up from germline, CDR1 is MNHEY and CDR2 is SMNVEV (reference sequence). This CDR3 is CASCAGRGHTETQYF. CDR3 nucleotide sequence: TGTGCCAGCTGCGCTGGGCGGGGGCACACAGAGACCCAGTACTTC.

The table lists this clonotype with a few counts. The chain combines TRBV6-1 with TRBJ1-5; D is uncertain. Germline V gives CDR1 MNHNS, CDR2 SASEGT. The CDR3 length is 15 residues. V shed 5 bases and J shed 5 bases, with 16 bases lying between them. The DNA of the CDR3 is TGTGCCAGCAGTATACGAGACACGAGGGATCAGCCCCAGCATTTT. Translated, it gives CASSIRDTRDQPQHF.

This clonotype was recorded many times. CDR3 DNA sequence: TGTGCCAGCAGCTTAGTGGCAGGGGTCAACACTGAAGCTTTCTTT. This sequence encodes CASSLVAGVNTEAFF. This sequence joins TRBV7-9 and TRBJ1-1, with TRBD1 as a possible D gene (6 bases). Trimming took 1 base from V and 2 from J, leaving 11 bases between them. The CDR3 is 15 amino acids. The V gene's germline CDR1 is SEHNR and CDR2 FQNEAQ (reference sequence).

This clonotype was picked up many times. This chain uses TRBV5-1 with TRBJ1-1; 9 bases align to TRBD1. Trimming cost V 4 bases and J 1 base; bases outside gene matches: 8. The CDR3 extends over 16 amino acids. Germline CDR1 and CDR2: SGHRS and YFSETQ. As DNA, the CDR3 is TGCGCCAGCAGCAAACTTAACAGGGGGCAGAACACTGAAGCTTTCTTT. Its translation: CASSKLNRGQNTEAFF.

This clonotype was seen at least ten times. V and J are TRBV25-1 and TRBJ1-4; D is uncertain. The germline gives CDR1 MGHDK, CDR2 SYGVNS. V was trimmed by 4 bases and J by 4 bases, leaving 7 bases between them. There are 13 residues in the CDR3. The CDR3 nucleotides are TGTGCCAGCAGTGCCCGACATAATGAAAAACTGTTTTTT. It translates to CASSARHNEKLFF. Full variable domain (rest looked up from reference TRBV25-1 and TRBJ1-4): EADIYQTPRYLVIGTGKKITLECSQTMGHDKMYWYQQDPGMELHLIHYSYGVNSTEKGDLSSESTVSRIRTEHFPLTLESARPSHTSQYLCASSARHNEKLFFGSGTQLSVL.

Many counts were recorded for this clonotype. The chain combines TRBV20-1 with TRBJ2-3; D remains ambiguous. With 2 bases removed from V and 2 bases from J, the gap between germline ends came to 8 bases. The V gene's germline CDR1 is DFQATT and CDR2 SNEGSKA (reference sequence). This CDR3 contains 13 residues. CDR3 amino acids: CSARQPNTDTQYF. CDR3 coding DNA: TGCAGTGCTAGACAGCCCAACACAGATACGCAGTATTTT.

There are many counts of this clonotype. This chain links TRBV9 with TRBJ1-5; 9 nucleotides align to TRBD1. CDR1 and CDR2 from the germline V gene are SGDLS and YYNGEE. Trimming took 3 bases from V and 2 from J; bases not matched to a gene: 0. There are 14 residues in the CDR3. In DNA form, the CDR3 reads TGTGCCAGCAGCGGGACAGGGGGCAATCAGCCCCAGCATTTT. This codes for CASSGTGGNQPQHF.

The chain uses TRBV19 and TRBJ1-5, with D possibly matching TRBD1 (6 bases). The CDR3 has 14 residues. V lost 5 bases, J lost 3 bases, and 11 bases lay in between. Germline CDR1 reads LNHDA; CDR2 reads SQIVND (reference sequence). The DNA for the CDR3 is TGTGCCAGTAGTGAACAGGGCATCAATCAGCCCCAGCATTTT. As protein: CASSEQGINQPQHF.